Below are 20 T cell receptor beta chains sequenced from a single sample in a study of cytomegalovirus exposure and HLA in healthy donors. In the PCR, 60 Vbeta and 13 Jbeta primers were used. Sequencing was performed with immunoSEQ multiplex PCR; in TCRdb, only in-frame clones are kept and a portion is missing. This table holds approximately 170,000 clones, 80% to 85% found once. Sequenced input: PBMCs. The receptors were gathered from a boy between 2 and 10 years old in good health and CMV-seronegative.

This chain uses TRBV30 with TRBJ2-1, with unresolved D. Germline loops: CDR1 GTSNPN, CDR2 SVGIG (reference sequence). V gave up 2 bases and J gave up 7 bases, with 18 bases separating them. The length of the CDR3 is 15 residues. The CDR3 loop is CAWSRGVYSGNEQFF. The CDR3 DNA is TGTGCCTGGAGTCGTGGAGTCTACTCGGGTAATGAGCAGTTCTTC.

This rearrangement joins TRBV6-1 to TRBJ1-1, with 8 bases fitting TRBD1. This CDR3 spans 15 amino acids. Losses at the gene ends were 4 bases for V and 3 bases for J; bases not matched to a gene: 7. CDR1 is MNHNS and CDR2 is SASEGT in the germline V gene. DNA for the CDR3: TGTGCCAGCAGTGGACAGGGGAGGGGGTACACTGAAGCTTTCTTT. Protein: CASSGQGRGYTEAFF.

CDR3: CASSSRTRGETQYF. CDR3 nucleotide sequence: TGTGCCAGCAGCTCCCGGACTAGAGGAGAGACCCAGTACTTC. This sequence joins TRBV7-2 and TRBJ2-5; 7 nucleotides align to TRBD2. V was clipped by 4 bases and J by 4 bases; unmatched bases: 6. This CDR3 has 14 amino acids. CDR1 is SGHTA and CDR2 is FQGNSA in the germline V gene. The full variable domain, its missing parts supplied by reference TRBV7-2 and TRBJ2-5, is GAGVSQSPSNKVTEKGKDVELRCDPISGHTALYWYRQSLGQGLEFLIYFQGNSAPDKSGLPSDRFSAERTGGSVSTLTIQRTQQEDSAVYLCASSSRTRGETQYFGPGTRLLVL.

The genes are TRBV21-1 and TRBJ2-1; TRBD2 is the table's D call, not checked against the DNA. TRBV21-1 is described as a pseudogene. The CDR3 has 14 amino acids. CDR3 bases: TGTGCCAGCAGCAACTTACGGGGGGGGCTGGAGCAGTTCTTC. Translated, it gives CASSNLRGGLEQFF.

The chain recombines TRBV10-2 with TRBJ2-3, with 10 bases fitting TRBD2. The V segment lost 7 bases and the J segment 6 bases; nucleotides outside the gene matches: 10. The CDR3 runs 15 residues. CDR1 is WSHSY, CDR2 SAAADI, per germline. The CDR3 DNA is TGCGCCAGCAATCGAGCGGGAGGGCCGTACGATACGCAGTATTTT. It yields the protein CASNRAGGPYDTQYF.

The chain couples TRBV7-9 to TRBJ2-7, with 11 bases aligning to TRBD2. V was pared by 8 bases and J by 4 bases, with 10 bases of the junction left unmatched. The germline CDR1 and CDR2 sequences are SEHNR and FQNEAQ (reference sequence). The CDR3 extends over 15 amino acids. CDR3 coding DNA: TGTGCCAGCGCCCAGCTAGCGGGAGGAACTTACGAGCAGTACTTC. Protein: CASAQLAGGTYEQYF.

This chain links TRBV7-8 with TRBJ2-1; no firm D call. The germline V and J ends were trimmed by 1 base and 8 bases, with 6 bases remaining between them. Germline loops: CDR1 SGHVS, CDR2 FQNEAQ. The CDR3 runs 12 residues. The CDR3 DNA sequence: TGTGCCAGCAGCTTAGGGCTGTATGAGCAGTTCTTC. Translation: CASSLGLYEQFF.

The chain uses TRBV2 and TRBJ2-7; the D gene is possibly TRBD1 (5 bases). Germline V CDR1 and CDR2: SNHLY, FYNNEI. This CDR3 region has 13 residues. The ends were cut back, 7 bases at V and 0 bases at J, with 10 bases in the middle. The CDR3 is CASNRQGSYEQYF. The CDR3 DNA sequence: TGTGCCAGCAATCGGCAGGGCTCCTACGAGCAGTACTTC.

The chain recombines TRBV5-1 with TRBJ2-3, with 8 bases matching TRBD2. The CDR3 is 16 residues long. The V and J ends lost 0 bases and 2 bases, in that order; junction bases with no gene match: 5. Germline-derived CDR1 and CDR2 are SGHRS and YFSETQ. CDR3 loop: CASSLGPGGDTDTQYF. CDR3 nucleotides: TGCGCCAGCAGCTTGGGGCCGGGGGGGGACACAGATACGCAGTATTTT.

This clone was picked up a small number of times. The J gene is TRBJ1-2, the V gene TRBV11-2, with D possibly matching TRBD1 (6 bases). The CDR3 totals 12 residues. Deletions cut 0 bases from V and 8 bases from J, with 7 bases between. Per germline, CDR1 SGHAT and CDR2 FQNNGV. The CDR3 bases are TGTGCCAGCAGCTTAGACCAGGGGGGCTACACCTTC. Translated: CASSLDQGGYTF.

This clone was found once. The chain carries TRBV2 and TRBJ2-7, with 7 bases identical to TRBD2. After removal of 5 bases from V and 0 bases from J, the junction contained 13 bases not matched to a gene. CDR1 is SNHLY and CDR2 is FYNNEI in the germline V gene. The CDR3 is 17 amino acids. CDR3 region: CASSPFVASGRSYEQYF. In DNA, the CDR3 is TGTGCCAGCAGTCCCTTTGTCGCTAGCGGTCGCTCCTACGAGCAGTACTTC.

The genes are TRBV30 and TRBJ2-7; 8 bases line up with TRBD2. CDR1 and CDR2 (germline): GTSNPN, SVGIG (reference sequence). This CDR3 spans 14 amino acids. Germline trimming cut 5 bases from V and 6 bases from J; bases unmatched to any gene: 12. This chain's CDR3 is CAWHSPGRAAEQYF. CDR3 sequence (DNA): TGTGCCTGGCACTCGCCCGGGAGGGCTGCCGAGCAGTACTTC. Together with reference TRBV30 and TRBJ2-7, the CDR3 gives the full variable domain: SQTIHQWPATLVQPVGSPLSLECTVEGTSNPNLYWYRQAAGRGLQLLFYSVGIGQISSEVPQNLSASRPQDRQFILSSKKLLLSDSGFYLCAWHSPGRAAEQYFGPGTRLTVT.

This chain links TRBV25-1 with TRBJ2-1; TRBD1 matches 11 bases. CDR1 MGHDK and CDR2 SYGVNS come from the germline V gene. The J segment lost 6 bases and the V segment lost 3 bases, leaving 4 bases of the junction unmatched. The CDR3 is made up of 15 amino acids. For the CDR3, the DNA is TGTGCCAGCAGTGACCCGGGACAGGGGGTCAATGAGCAGTTCTTC. It specifies CASSDPGQGVNEQFF.

The chain links TRBV12-5 to TRBJ2-5, with a tentative D call TRBD1 (5 bases). CDR1 LGHNT and CDR2 FRNRAP come from the germline V gene. V was clipped by 6 bases and J by 6 bases, with 20 bases between them. The CDR3 has 15 amino acids. CDR3 amino acids: CASGSNQGLKKTQYF. DNA for the CDR3: TGTGCTAGTGGATCCAATCAGGGTTTGAAGAAGACCCAGTACTTC.

The chain links TRBV7-2 to TRBJ1-2; TRBD1 agrees at 7 bases. The V gene's germline CDR1 is SGHTA and CDR2 FQGNSA. This CDR3 is built from 15 residues. Trimming removed 5 bases from V and 4 bases from J; junction bases left unmatched: 10. The CDR3 coding sequence is TGTGCCAGCAGCCCCAGGGACAGTCCCCCCTATGGCTACACCTTC. Protein product: CASSPRDSPPYGYTF.

The rearrangement links TRBV2 to TRBJ2-5, with D maybe TRBD1 (6 bases). From germline, CDR1 is SNHLY and CDR2 FYNNEI. The CDR3 loop spans 12 amino acids. The germline V and J ends were trimmed by 8 bases and 4 bases, with 11 bases remaining between them. The CDR3 protein is CASSGRGETQYF. The CDR3, as DNA: TGTGCCAGCTCGGGCAGGGGAGAGACCCAGTACTTC.

This chain links TRBV9 with TRBJ2-1; possibly TRBD1 for D (5 bases). This CDR3 contains 15 residues. Trimming removed 0 bases at V and 6 bases at J, with 13 bases between. Germline CDR1 reads SGDLS; CDR2 reads YYNGEE. CDR3 DNA: TGTGCCAGCAGCGTAGGGCAGGGTGTCGGCAATGAGCAGTTCTTC. Its protein is CASSVGQGVGNEQFF.

DNA of the CDR3: TGTGCCTGGTTCGGGAGCGGGGAGACCCAGTACTTC. This encodes CAWFGSGETQYF. The chain couples TRBV30 to TRBJ2-5; possible D gene TRBD2, 6 bases. This CDR3 comprises 12 residues. Trimming removed 5 bases from V and 5 bases from J, with 12 bases in between. Germline-derived CDR1 and CDR2 are GTSNPN and SVGIG (reference sequence).

CDR3 sequence (DNA): TGCGCCAGCAGTGAGTCGGAGAGCAATGAGCAGTTCTTC. This gives the protein CASSESESNEQFF. The chain employs TRBV10-2 and TRBJ2-1; D call uncertain. The CDR3 spans 13 residues. CDR1 is WSHSY and CDR2 is SAAADI in the germline V gene. The V end lost 0 bases, the J end lost 6 bases, and 6 bases lay between the germline ends.

The gene calls are TRBV5-6 and TRBJ2-5; D is unresolved. The J call may be in error: the DNA end matches TRBJ2-7 better. Germline assignment: CDR1 SGHDT and CDR2 YYEEEE. The CDR3 extends over 13 amino acids. The CDR3 DNA sequence: TGTGCCAGCAGCTTGCCGGGTTACTACGAGCAGTACTTC. As protein: CASSLPGYYEQYF.